This T cell receptor (beta chain) came from a study of T-cell reconstitution after alpha-beta-depleted transplantation in children. The CDR3 consists of 16 residues. V dropped 2 bases and J dropped 2; count of bases not matched to a gene: 4. Germline V CDR1 and CDR2: MNHEY, SVGEGT. Points on this clonotype: Its target is not known.

Study observations and caveats: From newly produced T cells came most of the T-cell counts and diversity one year after transplant. For some patients, TCRbeta diversity was high at day 60 because of recipient T cells and thymic progenitors that survived. At around two months after transplant, the alpha-beta T cells were reportedly derived from several hundred expanded clones that came from non-depleted graft cells.

It was with unique molecular identifiers that the TCRbeta library was prepared. TCRdb reanalysed the PCR reads using MiXCR and keeps one entry per CDR3 protein. The sample includes roughly 490,000 distinct CDR3 sequences, over 9.5% of them seen just once. Here the sequenced sample was PBMCs, mostly from graft donor cells, taken 180 days after TCRalphabeta/CD19-depleted stem cell transplant. The TCR was taken from a female patient between 2 and 15 years old who had a stem cell transplant for aplastic anemia, so the T cells may come from the graft donor. This sequence joins TRBV6-2 or TRBV6-3 and TRBJ1-5; 9 bases fit TRBD1. CDR3 sequence (DNA): TGTGCCAGCAGTTACGACGGACAGGGGCGCAATCAGCCCCAGCATTTT. Protein sequence: CASSYDGQGRNQPQHF.